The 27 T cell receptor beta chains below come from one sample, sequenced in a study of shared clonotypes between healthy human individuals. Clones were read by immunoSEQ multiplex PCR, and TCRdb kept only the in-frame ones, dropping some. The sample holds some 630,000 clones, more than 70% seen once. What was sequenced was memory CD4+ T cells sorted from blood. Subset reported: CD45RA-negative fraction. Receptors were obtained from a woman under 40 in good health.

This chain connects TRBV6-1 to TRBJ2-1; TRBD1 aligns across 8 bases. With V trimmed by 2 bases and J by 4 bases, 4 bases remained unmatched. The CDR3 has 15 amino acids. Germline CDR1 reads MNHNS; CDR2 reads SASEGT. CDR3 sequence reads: CASSERDRSYNEQFF. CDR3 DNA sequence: TGTGCCAGCAGTGAAAGGGACAGGAGTTACAATGAGCAGTTCTTC.

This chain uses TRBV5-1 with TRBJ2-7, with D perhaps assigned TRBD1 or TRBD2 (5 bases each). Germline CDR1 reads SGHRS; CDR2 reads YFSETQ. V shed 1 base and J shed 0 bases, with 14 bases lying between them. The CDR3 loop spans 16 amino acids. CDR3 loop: CASSLSFGDASYEQYF. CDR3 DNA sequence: TGCGCCAGCAGCTTGTCGTTCGGGGACGCCTCCTACGAGCAGTACTTC.

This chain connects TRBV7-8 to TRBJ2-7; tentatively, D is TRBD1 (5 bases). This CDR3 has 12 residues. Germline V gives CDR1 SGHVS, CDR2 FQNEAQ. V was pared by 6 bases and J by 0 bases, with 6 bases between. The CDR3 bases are TGTGCCAGCAGTACAGGCTCCTACGAGCAGTACTTC. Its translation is CASSTGSYEQYF.

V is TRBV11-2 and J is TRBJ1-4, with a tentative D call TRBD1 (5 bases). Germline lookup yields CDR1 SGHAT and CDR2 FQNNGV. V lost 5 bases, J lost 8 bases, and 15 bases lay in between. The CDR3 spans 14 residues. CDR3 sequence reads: CASSLGQGWEKLFF. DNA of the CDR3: TGTGCCAGCAGCCTAGGACAAGGCTGGGAAAAACTGTTTTTT. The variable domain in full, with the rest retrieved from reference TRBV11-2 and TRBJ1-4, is EAGVAQSPRYKIIEKRQSVAFWCNPISGHATLYWYQQILGQGPKLLIQFQNNGVVDDSQLPKDRFSAERLKGVDSTLKIQPAKLEDSAVYLCASSLGQGWEKLFFGSGTQLSVL.

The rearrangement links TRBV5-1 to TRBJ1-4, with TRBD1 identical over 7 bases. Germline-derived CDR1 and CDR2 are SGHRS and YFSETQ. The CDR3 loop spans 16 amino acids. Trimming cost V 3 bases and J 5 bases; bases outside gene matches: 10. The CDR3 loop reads CASSSGTDAWNEKLFF. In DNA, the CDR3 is TGCGCCAGCAGCTCCGGGACAGATGCCTGGAATGAAAAACTGTTTTTT. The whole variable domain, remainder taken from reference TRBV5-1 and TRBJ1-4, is KAGVTQTPRYLIKTRGQQVTLSCSPISGHRSVSWYQQTPGQGLQFLFEYFSETQRNKGNFPGRFSGRQFSNSRSEMNVSTLELGDSALYLCASSSGTDAWNEKLFFGSGTQLSVL.

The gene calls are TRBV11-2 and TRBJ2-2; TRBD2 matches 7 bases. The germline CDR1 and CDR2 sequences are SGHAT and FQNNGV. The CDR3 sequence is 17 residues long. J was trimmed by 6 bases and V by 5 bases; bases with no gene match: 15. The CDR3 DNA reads TGTGCCAGCAGCGATCAGGTCGCGGGAGTTGTGGCCGGGGAGCTGTTTTTT. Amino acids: CASSDQVAGVVAGELFF.

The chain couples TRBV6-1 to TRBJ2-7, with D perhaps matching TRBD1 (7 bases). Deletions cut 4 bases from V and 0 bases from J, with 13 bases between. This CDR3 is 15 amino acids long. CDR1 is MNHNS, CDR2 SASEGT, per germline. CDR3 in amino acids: CASSAGDRPSYEQYF. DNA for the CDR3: TGTGCCAGCAGTGCGGGGGACAGACCCTCCTACGAGCAGTACTTC.

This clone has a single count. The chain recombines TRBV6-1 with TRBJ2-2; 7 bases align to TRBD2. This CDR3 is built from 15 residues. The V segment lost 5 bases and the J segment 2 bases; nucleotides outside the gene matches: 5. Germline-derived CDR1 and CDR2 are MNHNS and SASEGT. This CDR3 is CASSPLAANTGELFF. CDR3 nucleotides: TGTGCCAGCAGTCCTCTAGCGGCCAACACCGGGGAGCTGTTTTTT.

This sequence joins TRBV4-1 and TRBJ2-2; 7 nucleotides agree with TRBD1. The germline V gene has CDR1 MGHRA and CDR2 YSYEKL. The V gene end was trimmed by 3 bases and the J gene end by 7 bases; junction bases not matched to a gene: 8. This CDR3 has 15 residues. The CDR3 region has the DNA TGCGCCAGCAGCCAGGGACAGTTTGAGAGCGGGGAGCTGTTTTTT. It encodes CASSQGQFESGELFF.

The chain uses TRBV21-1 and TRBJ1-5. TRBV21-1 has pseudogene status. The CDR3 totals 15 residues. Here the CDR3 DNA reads TGTGCCAGCAGCAAAGGGCGGGATAGCAATCAGCCCCAGCATTTT. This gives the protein CASSKGRDSNQPQHF.

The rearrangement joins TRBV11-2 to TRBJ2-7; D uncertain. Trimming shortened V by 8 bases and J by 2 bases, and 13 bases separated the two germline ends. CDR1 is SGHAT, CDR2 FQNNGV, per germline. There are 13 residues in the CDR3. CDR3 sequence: CASGLWATYEQYF. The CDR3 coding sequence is TGTGCCAGCGGTCTCTGGGCGACCTACGAGCAGTACTTC.

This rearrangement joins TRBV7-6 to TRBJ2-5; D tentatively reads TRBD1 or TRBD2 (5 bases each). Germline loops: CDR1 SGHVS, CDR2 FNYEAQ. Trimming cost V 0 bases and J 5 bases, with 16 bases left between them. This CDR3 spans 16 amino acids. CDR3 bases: TGTGCCAGCAGCTTAGCGGACTGGGCCTCAGGGGAGACCCAGTACTTC. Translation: CASSLADWASGETQYF.

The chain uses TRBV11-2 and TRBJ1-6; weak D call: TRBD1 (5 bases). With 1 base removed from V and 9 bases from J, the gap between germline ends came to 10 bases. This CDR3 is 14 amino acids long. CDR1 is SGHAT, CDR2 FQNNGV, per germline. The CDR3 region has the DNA TGTGCCAGCAGCTTAGCCGCAGGGCGTTCACCCCTCCACTTT. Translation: CASSLAAGRSPLHF.

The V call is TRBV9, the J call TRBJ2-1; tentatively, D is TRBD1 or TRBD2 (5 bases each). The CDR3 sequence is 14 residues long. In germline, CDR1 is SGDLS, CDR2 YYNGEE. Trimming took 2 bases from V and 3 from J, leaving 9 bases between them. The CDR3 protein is CASSVGDRYNEQFF. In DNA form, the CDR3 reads TGTGCCAGCAGCGTCGGGGACCGCTACAATGAGCAGTTCTTC.

The CDR3 here is CASRLYYLNTGELFF. The DNA for the CDR3 is TGCGCCAGCAGGCTCTACTACTTGAACACCGGGGAGCTGTTTTTT. The chain recombines TRBV5-1 with TRBJ2-2; no reliable D call. The CDR3 has 15 amino acids. The V and J ends lost 5 bases and 1 base respectively, with 12 bases between them. Germline CDR1 reads SGHRS; CDR2 reads YFSETQ.

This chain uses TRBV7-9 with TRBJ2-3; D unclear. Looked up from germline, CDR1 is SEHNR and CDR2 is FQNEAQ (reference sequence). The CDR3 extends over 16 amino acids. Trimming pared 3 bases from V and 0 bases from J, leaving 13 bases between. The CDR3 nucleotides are TGTGCCAGCAGCTTTTTAACCGCAGAGAGCACAGATACGCAGTATTTT. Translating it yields CASSFLTAESTDTQYF. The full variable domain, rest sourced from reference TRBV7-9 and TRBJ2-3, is DTGVSQNPRHKITKRGQNVTFRCDPISEHNRLYWYRQTLGQGPEFLTYFQNEAQLEKSRLLSDRFSAERPKGSFSTLEIQRTEQGDSAMYLCASSFLTAESTDTQYFGPGTRLTVL.

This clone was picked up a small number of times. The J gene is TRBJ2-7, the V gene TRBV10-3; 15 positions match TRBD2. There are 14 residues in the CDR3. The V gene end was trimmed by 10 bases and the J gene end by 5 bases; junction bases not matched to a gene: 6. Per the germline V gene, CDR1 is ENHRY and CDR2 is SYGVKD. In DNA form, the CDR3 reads TGTGCCACCGGGGGACTAGCGGGAGGCCACGAGCAGTACTTC. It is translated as CATGGLAGGHEQYF.

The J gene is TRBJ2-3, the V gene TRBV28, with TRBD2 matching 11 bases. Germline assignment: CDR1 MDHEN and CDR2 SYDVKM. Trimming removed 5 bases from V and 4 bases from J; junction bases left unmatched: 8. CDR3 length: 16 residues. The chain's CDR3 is CASSPQLAGVADTQYF. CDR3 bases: TGTGCCAGCAGTCCTCAACTAGCGGGAGTTGCAGATACGCAGTATTTT.

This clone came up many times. CDR3 bases: TGTGCCAGTAGTATAGACCCGAGGAGGACCGGGGAGCTGTTTTTT. This encodes CASSIDPRRTGELFF. The chain recombines TRBV19 with TRBJ2-2, with a weak D call TRBD2 (5 bases). Per the germline V gene, CDR1 is LNHDA and CDR2 is SQIVND (reference sequence). The length of the CDR3 is 15 residues. Trimming took off 0 bases at V and 5 bases at J, with 10 bases between the two ends.

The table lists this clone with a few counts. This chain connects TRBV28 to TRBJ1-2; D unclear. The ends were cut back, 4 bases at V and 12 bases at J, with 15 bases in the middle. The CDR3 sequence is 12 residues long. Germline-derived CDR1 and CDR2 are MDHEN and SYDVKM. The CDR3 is CASSYPTVGHTF. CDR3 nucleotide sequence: TGTGCCAGCAGTTACCCAACGGTGGGCCACACCTTC.

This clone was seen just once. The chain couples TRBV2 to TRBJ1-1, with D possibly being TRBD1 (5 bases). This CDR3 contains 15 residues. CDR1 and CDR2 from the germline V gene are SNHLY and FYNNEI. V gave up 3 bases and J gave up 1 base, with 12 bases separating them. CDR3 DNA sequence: TGTGCCAGCAGTGAGTTTTTTGGGGGGAACACTGAAGCTTTCTTT. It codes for CASSEFFGGNTEAFF.

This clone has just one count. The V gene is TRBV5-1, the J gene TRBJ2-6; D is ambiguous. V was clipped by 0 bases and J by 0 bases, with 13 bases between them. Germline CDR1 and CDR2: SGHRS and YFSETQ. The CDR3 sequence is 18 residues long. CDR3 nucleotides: TGCGCCAGCAGCTTGGAATCCCCATCCGCCTCTGGGGCCAACGTCCTGACTTTC. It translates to CASSLESPSASGANVLTF.

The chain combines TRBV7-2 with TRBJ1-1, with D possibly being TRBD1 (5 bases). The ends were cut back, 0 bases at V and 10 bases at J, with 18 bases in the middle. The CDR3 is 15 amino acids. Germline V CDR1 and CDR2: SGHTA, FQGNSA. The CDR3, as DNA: TGTGCCAGCAGCTTAGCCCAGACTTCGGGGGGAAGAGCTTTCTTT. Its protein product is CASSLAQTSGGRAFF.

The chain's CDR3 is CASSLAGSGSTDTQYF. Here the CDR3 DNA reads TGCGCCAGCAGCTTGGCTGGTAGCGGAAGCACAGATACGCAGTATTTT. V and J are TRBV5-1 and TRBJ2-3; the D gene is possibly TRBD2 (6 bases). The CDR3 sequence is 16 residues long. The germline CDR1 and CDR2 sequences are SGHRS and YFSETQ. V lost 0 bases, J lost 0 bases, and 11 bases lay in between.

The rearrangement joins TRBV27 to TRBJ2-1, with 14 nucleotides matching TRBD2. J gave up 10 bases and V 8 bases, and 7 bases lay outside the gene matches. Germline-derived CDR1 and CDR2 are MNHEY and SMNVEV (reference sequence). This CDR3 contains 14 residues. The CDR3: CASSTGLAGVEQFF. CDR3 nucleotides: TGTGCCAGCTCCACGGGACTAGCGGGGGTGGAGCAGTTCTTC.

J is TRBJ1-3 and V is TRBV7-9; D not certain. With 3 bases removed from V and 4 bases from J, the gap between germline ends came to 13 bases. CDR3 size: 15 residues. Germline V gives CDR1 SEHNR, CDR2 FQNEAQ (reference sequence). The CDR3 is CASSFLLTRGNTIYF. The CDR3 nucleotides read TGTGCCAGCAGCTTTCTGTTAACGAGGGGAAACACCATATATTTT.

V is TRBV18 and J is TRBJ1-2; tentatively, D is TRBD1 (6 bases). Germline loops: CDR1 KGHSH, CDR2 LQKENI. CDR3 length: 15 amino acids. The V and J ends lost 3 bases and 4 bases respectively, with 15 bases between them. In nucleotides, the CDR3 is TGTGCCAGCTCACCGGGAGAGATACAGGGCTATGGCTACACCTTC. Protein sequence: CASSPGEIQGYGYTF.